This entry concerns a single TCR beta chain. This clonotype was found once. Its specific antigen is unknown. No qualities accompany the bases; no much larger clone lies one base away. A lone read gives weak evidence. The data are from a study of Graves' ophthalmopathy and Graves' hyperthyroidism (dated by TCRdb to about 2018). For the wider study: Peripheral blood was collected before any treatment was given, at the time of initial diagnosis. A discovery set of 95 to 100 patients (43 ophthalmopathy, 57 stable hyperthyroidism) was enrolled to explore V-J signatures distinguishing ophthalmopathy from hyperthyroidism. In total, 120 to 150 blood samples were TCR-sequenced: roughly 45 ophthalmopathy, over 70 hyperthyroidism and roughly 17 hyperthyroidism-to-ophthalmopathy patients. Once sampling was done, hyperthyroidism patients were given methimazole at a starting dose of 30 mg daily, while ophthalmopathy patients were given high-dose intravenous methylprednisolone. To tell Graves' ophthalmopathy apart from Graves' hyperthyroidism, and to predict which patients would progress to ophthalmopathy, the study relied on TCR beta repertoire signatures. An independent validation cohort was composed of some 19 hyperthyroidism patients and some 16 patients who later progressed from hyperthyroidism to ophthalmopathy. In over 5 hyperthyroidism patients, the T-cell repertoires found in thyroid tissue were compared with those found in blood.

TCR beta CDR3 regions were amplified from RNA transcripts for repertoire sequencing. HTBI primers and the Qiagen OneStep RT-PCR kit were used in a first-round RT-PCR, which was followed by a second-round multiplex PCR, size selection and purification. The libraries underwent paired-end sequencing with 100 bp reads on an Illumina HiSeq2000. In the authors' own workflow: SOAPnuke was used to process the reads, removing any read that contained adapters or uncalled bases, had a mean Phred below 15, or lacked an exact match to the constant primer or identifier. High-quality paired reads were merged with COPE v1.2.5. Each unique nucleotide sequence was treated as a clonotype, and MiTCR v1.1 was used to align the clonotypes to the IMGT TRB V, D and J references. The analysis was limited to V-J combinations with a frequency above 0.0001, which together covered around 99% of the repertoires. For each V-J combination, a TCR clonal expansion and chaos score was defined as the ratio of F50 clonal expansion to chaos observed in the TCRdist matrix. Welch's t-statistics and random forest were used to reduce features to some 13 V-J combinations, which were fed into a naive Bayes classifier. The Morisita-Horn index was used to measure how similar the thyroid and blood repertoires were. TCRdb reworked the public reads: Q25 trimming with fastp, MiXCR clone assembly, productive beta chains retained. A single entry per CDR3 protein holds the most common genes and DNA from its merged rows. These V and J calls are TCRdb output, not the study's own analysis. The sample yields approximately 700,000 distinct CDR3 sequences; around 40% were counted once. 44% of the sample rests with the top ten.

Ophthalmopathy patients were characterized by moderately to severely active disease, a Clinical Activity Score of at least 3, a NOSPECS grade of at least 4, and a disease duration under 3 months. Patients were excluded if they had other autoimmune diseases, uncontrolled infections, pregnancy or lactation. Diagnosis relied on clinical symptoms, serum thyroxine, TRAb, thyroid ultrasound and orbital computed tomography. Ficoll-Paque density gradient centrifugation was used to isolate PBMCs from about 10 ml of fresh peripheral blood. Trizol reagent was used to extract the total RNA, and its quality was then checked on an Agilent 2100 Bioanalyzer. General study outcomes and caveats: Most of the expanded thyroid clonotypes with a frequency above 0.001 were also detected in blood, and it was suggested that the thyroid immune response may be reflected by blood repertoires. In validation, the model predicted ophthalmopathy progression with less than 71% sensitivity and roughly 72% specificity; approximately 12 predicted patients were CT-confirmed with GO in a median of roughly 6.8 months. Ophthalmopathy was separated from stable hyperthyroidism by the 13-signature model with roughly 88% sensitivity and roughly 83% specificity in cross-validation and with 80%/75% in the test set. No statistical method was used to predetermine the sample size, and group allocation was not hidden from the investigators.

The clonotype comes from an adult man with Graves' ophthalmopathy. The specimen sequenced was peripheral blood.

CDR3 sequence: CASSRPQGSTEAFF. The nucleotides read TGTGCCAGCAGCCGACCACAGGGATCCACTGAAGCTTTCTTT. The chain couples TRBV5-4 to TRBJ1-1; possibly the D gene is TRBD1, per 6 matching bases. Between the V and J ends, shortened by 4 bases and 4 bases respectively, the junction contains 14 bases. From the germline V gene (reference sequence), CDR1 is SGHNT and CDR2 is YYREEE. The CDR3 sequence holds 14 residues, the cysteine and phenylalanine included. Of the read, only the CDR3 DNA is kept; its 42 bases are in frame from base 1.